The entry that follows covers one T cell receptor beta chain sequence. No antigen is known for it. Base qualities are missing; no much larger clone stands one base away. This sample is drawn from a study of blood T cell repertoires in COVID-19 (dated by TCRdb to the early 2020s). In the study overall: Samples from collaborators originated in the United States, Italy and Spain and spanned both the acute and convalescent phases of COVID-19. Where HLA class I and class II types were available, the types were taken from metadata supplied by the sample provider, not from assay-based typing. The prospective study material was composed of cDNA or gDNA derived from T cells, B-cell-depleted T cells, or PBMCs. Samples were obtained from the ongoing ImmuneRACE study (first 160 participants) and from over 1,000 subjects provided by 6 global collaborators. The repertoires were released in a freely available public database meant as a resource for research on the immune response to SARS-CoV-2. Sample metadata almost always included a de-identified subject ID, COVID-19 status, age in years and sex. The dataset comprised deeply sampled blood TCRbeta repertoires from subjects exposed to, actively infected with, or recovered from COVID-19.

What the work shows at the level of the full study, not this receptor alone: The amount of clinical and demographic metadata varied by source and participant and was provided uncurated.

The CDR3 spans 14 residues, from the cysteine through the phenylalanine. CDR3 DNA is the only sequence kept; it has 42 bases, read in frame from the first base. Looking up the germline V gene (reference sequence) yields CDR1 SGHKS and CDR2 YYEKEE. V and J are trimmed by 2 bases and 5 bases, and the gene matches miss 7 bases of the junction. TCRbeta CDR3 regions were amplified from genomic DNA using the immunoSEQ Assay, a bias-controlled multiplex PCR. The paper's data handling went like this. Within the assay, amplification of reference gene primers was used to estimate how many nucleated cells each sample contained. To quantify the absolute abundance of each unique TCRbeta CDR3 rearrangement, sequence reads were collapsed and filtered. For each sample, productive Simpson clonality was calculated as the square root of Simpson's diversity index across productive rearrangements. TCRdb stores this immuneACCESS table with in-frame sequences only. Part of the clones is absent; in the studies checked, under half of the shortfall reflects unresolved V genes, and no reason is known for the rest. V and J calls plus clone size are reproduced from that table; the DNA served to infer D and trimming. In all, the sample holds some 250,000 clones, and about 90% of those were seen once. Around 5.9% of the sample goes to the ten largest clones.

Each collaborating institution followed its own protocols to collect whole blood in K2EDTA tubes. For TCRbeta analysis, collaborator samples were shipped as frozen whole blood, as isolated PBMCs, or as DNA extracted from either sample type. The sample consisted of peripheral blood. This clonotype was sampled from a man aged 55 to 69 with acute or convalescent COVID-19. The rearrangement joined TRBV5-5 to TRBJ2-7; a stretch of 7 junction bases matches TRBD1. The CDR3 amino acid sequence is: CASSFRQGSDEQYF. The nucleotide sequence is given as TGTGCCAGCAGCTTCAGACAGGGTAGCGACGAGCAGTACTTC.